This T cell receptor beta chain was obtained from a study of shared clonotypes between healthy human individuals. Broader study findings: Specimens sampled were limited to blood, with tissue repertoires likely differing.

Sequencing was performed with immunoSEQ multiplex PCR; in TCRdb, only in-frame clones are kept and a portion is missing. This repertoire shows millions of clones, just under 95% found once; its top ten account for more than 0.95%. Details on this clone: Its specificity is unknown. Other DNA sequences in the same sample also yield this CDR3.

The naive CD8 population came from CD45RO-negative cells selected for CCR7, without terminally differentiated effector memory CD45RA+ cells. The V gene's germline CDR1 is SGHRS and CDR2 YFSETQ. The CDR3 extends over 14 amino acids. V was trimmed by 4 bases and J by 3 bases, leaving 10 bases between them. Sequencing was carried out using naive CD8+ T cells sorted from blood. The chain combines TRBV5-1 with TRBJ1-4, with a possible D match to TRBD1 (5 bases). This sequence was found in a man younger than 35 in good health. The CDR3 reads CASSLGASNEKLFF. The CDR3 nucleotides are TGCGCCAGCAGCCTCGGGGCGTCTAATGAAAAACTGTTTTTT. Based on the CDR3 plus reference TRBV5-1 and TRBJ1-4, the full variable domain is KAGVTQTPRYLIKTRGQQVTLSCSPISGHRSVSWYQQTPGQGLQFLFEYFSETQRNKGNFPGRFSGRQFSNSRSEMNVSTLELGDSALYLCASSLGASNEKLFFGSGTQLSVL.